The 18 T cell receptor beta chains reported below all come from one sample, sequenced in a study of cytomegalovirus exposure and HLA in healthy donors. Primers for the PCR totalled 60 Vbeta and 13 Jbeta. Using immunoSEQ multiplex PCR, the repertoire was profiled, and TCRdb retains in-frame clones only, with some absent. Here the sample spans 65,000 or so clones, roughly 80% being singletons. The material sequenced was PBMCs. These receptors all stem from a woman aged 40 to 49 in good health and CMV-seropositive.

CDR3 region: CASSATSGAYNEQFF. The CDR3 DNA reads as TGTGCCAGCAGCGCCACTAGCGGGGCTTACAATGAGCAGTTCTTC. The chain combines TRBV9 with TRBJ2-1; TRBD2 agrees at 10 bases. The CDR3 length is 15 residues. Germline assignment: CDR1 SGDLS and CDR2 YYNGEE. J gave up 4 bases and V 3 bases, and 4 bases lay outside the gene matches.

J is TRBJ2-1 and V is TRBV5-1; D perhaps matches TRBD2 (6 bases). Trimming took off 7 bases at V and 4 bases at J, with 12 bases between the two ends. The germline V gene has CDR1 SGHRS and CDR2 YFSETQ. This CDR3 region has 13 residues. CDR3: CASSGVAYNEQFF. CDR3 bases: TGCGCCAGCTCGGGGGTAGCTTACAATGAGCAGTTCTTC. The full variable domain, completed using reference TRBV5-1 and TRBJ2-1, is KAGVTQTPRYLIKTRGQQVTLSCSPISGHRSVSWYQQTPGQGLQFLFEYFSETQRNKGNFPGRFSGRQFSNSRSEMNVSTLELGDSALYLCASSGVAYNEQFFGPGTRLTVL.

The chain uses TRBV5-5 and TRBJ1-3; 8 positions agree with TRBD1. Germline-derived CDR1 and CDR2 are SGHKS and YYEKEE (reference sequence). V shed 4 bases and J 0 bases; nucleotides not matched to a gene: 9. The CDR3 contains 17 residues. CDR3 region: CASSGKRQGHSGNTIYF. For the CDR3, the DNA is TGTGCCAGCAGCGGTAAACGACAGGGGCACTCTGGAAACACCATATATTTT. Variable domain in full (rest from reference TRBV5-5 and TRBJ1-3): DAGVTQSPTHLIKTRGQQVTLRCSPISGHKSVSWYQQVLGQGPQFIFQYYEKEERGRGNFPDRFSARQFPNYSSELNVNALLLGDSALYLCASSGKRQGHSGNTIYFGEGSWLTVV.

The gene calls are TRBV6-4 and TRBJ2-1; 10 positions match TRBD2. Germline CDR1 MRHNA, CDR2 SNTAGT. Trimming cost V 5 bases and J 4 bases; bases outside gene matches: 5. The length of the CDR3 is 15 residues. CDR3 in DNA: TGTGCCAGCAGTATTAGCGGGGGGCCTTACAATGAGCAGTTCTTC. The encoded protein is CASSISGGPYNEQFF.

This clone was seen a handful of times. The CDR3 DNA reads TGTGCCAGCAGTTACGGTGGGGGAGGTAACTATGGCTACACCTTC. Amino acids: CASSYGGGGNYGYTF. The chain uses TRBV6-5 and TRBJ1-2; tentative D call: TRBD1 (5 bases). The CDR3 sequence is 15 residues long. Germline lookup yields CDR1 MNHEY and CDR2 SVGAGI. V was trimmed by 2 bases and J by 1 base, leaving 11 bases between them.

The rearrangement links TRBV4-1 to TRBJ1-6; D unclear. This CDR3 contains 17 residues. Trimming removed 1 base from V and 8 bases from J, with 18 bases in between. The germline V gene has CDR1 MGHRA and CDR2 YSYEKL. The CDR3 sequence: CASSQVDARLGDSPLHF. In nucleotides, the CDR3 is TGCGCCAGCAGCCAAGTAGATGCACGACTAGGCGATTCACCCCTCCACTTT.

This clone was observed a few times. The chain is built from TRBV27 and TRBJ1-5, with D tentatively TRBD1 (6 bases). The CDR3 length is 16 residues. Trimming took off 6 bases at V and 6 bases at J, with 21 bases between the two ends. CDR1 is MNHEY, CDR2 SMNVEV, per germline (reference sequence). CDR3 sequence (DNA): TGTGCCAGCAGCGAACTATTTACAGGGACGGGTCAGCCCCAGCATTTT. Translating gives CASSELFTGTGQPQHF.

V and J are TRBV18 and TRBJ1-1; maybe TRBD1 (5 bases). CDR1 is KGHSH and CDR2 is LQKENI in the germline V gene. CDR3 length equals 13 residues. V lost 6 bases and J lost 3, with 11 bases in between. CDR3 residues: CASSITGYTEAFF. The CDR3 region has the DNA TGTGCCAGCTCCATTACAGGATACACTGAAGCTTTCTTT.

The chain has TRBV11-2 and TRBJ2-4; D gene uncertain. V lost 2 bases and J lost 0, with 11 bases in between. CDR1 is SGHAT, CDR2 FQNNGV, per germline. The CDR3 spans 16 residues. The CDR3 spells CASSLPPGLAKNIQYF. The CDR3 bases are TGTGCCAGCAGCTTACCCCCCGGTTTAGCCAAAAACATTCAGTACTTC.

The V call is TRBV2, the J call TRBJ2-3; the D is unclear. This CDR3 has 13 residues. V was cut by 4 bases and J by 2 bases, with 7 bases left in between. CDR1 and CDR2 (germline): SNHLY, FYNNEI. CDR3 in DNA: TGTGCCAGCAGTGTCGACTTCACAGATACGCAGTATTTT. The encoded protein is CASSVDFTDTQYF.

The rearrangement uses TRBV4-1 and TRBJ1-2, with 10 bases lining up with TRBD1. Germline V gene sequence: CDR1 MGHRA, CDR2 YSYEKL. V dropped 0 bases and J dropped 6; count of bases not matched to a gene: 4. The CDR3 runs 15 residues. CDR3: CASSQDSGTGDGYTF. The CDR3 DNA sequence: TGCGCCAGCAGCCAAGATAGCGGGACAGGGGATGGCTACACCTTC.

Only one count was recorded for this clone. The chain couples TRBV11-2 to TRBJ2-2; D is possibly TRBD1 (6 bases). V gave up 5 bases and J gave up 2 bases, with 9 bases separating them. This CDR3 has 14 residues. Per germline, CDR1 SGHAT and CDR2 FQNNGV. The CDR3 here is CASSPDRNTGELFF. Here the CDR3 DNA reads TGTGCCAGCAGCCCGGACAGAAACACCGGGGAGCTGTTTTTT.

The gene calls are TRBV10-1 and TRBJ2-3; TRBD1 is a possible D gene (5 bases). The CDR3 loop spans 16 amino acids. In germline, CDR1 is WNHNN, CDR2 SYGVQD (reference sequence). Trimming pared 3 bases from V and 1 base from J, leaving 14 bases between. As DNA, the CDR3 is TGCGCCAGCAGTGAACAGGCCCGAGGACGCACAGATACGCAGTATTTT. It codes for CASSEQARGRTDTQYF.

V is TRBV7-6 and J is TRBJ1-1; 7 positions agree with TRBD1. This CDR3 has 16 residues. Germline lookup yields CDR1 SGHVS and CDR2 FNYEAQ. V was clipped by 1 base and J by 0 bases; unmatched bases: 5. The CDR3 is CASSLESGGVNTEAFF. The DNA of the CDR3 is TGTGCCAGCAGCTTAGAGTCAGGGGGTGTGAACACTGAAGCTTTCTTT.

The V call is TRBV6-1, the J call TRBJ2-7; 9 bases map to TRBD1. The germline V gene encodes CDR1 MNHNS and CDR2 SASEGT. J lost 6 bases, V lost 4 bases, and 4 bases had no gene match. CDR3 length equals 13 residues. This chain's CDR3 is CASSADRGGEQYF. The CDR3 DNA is TGTGCCAGCAGTGCGGACAGGGGTGGCGAGCAGTACTTC.

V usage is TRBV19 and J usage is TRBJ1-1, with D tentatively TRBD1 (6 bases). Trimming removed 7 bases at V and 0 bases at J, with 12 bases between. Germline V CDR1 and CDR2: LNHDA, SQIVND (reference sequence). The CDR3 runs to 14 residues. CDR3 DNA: TGTGCCAGTAACGAGGGGGGGATGAACACTGAAGCTTTCTTT. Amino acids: CASNEGGMNTEAFF.

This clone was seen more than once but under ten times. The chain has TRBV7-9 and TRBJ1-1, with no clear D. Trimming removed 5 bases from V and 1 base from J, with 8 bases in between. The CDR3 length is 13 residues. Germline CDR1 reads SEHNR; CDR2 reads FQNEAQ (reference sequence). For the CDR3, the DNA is TGTGCCAGCAGCCCCCCTCCGAACACTGAAGCTTTCTTT. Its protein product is CASSPPPNTEAFF.

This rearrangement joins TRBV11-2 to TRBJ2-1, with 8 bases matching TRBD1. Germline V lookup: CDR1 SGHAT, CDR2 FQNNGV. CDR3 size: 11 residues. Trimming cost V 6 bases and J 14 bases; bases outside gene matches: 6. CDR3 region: CASSSGTGKFF. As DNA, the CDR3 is TGTGCCAGCAGTAGTGGGACAGGCAAGTTCTTC.